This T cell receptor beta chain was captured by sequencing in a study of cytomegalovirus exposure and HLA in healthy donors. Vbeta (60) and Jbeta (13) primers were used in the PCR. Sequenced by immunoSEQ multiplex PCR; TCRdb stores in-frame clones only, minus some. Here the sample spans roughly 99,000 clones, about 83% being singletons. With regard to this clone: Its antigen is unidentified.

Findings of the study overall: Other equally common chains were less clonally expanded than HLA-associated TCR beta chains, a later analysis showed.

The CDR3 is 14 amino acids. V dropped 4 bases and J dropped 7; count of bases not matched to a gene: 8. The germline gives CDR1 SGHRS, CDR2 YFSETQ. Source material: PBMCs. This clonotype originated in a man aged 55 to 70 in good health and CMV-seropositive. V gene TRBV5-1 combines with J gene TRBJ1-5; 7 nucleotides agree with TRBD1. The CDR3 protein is CASSPQGVGQPQHF. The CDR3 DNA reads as TGCGCCAGCAGCCCCCAGGGGGTAGGACAGCCCCAGCATTTT.